This T cell receptor beta chain comes out of a study of blood T cell repertoires in COVID-19. Looking at the study overall: Samples taken during acute and convalescent COVID-19 were collected in the United States, Italy and Spain. T cells, B-cell-depleted T cells, or PBMCs supplied cDNA or gDNA.

Looked up from germline, CDR1 is KGHSH and CDR2 is LQKENI. V lost 4 bases, J lost 0 bases, and 9 bases lay in between. The CDR3 length is 14 residues. In the authors' methods: Amplifying reference gene primers gave estimates of nucleated cell counts. Libraries were prepared by immunoSEQ multiplex PCR; TCRdb keeps only in-frame clonotypes and omits some of them. V, J and clone size are those of that table, while D and trimming were read from the DNA. The sample comprises about 290,000 clones, around 86% of which are singletons, and less than 3% rests with the top ten. The clonotype comes from a woman in her twenties or thirties with active or convalescent COVID-19. The V and J genes are TRBV18 and TRBJ1-1; TRBD1 might be the D (5 bases). Material for sequencing was peripheral blood. In DNA form, the CDR3 reads TGTGCCAGCTCACTAGGGGTTGTGAACACTGAAGCTTTCTTT. Residues: CASSLGVVNTEAFF.